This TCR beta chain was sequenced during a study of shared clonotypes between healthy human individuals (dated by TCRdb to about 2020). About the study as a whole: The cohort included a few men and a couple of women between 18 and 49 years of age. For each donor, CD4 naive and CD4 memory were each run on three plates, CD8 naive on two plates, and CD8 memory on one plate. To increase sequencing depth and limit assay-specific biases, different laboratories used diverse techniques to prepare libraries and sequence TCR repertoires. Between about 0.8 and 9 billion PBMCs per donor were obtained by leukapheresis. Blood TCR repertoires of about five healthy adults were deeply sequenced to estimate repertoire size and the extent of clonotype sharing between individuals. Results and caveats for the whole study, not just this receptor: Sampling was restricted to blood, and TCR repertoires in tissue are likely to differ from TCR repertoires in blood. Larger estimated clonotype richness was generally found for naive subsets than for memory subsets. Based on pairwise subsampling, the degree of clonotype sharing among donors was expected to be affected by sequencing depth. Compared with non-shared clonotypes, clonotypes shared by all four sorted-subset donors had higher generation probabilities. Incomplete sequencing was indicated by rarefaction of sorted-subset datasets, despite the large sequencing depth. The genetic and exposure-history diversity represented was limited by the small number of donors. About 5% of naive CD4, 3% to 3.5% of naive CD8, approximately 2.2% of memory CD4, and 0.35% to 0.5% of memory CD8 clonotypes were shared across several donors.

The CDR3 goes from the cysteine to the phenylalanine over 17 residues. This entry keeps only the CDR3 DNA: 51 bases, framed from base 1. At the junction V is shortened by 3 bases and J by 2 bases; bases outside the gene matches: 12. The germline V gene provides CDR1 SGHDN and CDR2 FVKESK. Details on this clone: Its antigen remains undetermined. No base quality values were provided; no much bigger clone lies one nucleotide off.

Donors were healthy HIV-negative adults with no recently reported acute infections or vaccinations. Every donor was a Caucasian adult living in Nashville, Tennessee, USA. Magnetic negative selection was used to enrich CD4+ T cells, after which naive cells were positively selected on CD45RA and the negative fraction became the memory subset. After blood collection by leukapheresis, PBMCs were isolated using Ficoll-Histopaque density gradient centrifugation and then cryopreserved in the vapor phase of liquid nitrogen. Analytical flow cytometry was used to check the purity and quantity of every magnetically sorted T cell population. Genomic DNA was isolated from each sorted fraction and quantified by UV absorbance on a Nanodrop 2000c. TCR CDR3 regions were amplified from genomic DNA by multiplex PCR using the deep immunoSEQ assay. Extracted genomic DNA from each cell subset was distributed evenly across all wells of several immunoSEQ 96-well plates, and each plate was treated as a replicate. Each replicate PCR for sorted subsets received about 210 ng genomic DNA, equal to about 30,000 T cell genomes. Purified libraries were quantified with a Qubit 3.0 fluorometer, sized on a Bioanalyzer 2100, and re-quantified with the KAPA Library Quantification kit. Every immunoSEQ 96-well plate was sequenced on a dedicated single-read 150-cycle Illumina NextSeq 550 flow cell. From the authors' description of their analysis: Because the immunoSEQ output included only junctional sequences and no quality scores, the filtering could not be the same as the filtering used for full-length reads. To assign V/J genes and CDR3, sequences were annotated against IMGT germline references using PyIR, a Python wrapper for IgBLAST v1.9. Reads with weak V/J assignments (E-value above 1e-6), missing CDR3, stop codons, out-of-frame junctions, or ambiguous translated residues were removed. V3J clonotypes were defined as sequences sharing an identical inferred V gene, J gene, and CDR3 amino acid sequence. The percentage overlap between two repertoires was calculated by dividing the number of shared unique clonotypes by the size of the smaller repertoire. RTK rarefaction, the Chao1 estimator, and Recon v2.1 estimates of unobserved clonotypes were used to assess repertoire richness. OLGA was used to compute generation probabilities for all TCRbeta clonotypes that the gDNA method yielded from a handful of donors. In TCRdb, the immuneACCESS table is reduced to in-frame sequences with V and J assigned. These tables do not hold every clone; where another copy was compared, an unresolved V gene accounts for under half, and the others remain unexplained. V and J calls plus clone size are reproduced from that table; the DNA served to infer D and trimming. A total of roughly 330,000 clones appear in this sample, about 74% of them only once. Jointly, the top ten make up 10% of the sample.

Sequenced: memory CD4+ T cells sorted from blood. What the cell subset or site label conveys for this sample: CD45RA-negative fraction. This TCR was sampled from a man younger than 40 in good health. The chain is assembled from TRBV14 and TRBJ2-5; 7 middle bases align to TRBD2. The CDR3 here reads CASSQSTSALGQETQYF. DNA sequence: TGTGCCAGCAGCCAGTCAACTAGCGCTTTGGGACAAGAGACCCAGTACTTC.